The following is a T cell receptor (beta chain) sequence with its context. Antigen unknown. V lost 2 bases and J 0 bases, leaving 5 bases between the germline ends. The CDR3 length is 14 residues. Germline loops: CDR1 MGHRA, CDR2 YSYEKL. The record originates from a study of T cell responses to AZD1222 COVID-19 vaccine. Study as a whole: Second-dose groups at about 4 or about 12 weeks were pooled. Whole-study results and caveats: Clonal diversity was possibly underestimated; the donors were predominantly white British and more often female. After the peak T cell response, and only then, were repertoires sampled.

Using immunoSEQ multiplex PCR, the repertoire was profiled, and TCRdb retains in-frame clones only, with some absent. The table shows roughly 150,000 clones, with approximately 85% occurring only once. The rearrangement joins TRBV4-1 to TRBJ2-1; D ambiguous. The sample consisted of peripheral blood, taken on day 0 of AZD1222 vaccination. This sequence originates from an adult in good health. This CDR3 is CASSQPSSYNEQFF. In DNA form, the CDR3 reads TGCGCCAGCAGCCAACCAAGCTCCTACAATGAGCAGTTCTTC.